A selection of T cell receptor beta chains follows, all from one sample in a study of cytomegalovirus exposure and HLA in healthy donors. Clones were sequenced by immunoSEQ multiplex PCR, and TCRdb holds only the in-frame ones, with some missing. The sample consists of about 130,000 clones, 85% to 90% of them appearing once. The material sequenced was PBMCs. The receptor set was obtained from a woman aged 30 to 39 in good health and CMV-seropositive. Each CDR3 is given with its conserved first and last residue. A D gene is named only where the DNA matches it firmly. The size entry is marked missing in some rows and otherwise reads once, few, many or a size class.

size | J | V | D | DNA | CDR3
- | TRBJ2-7 | TRBV5-1 | - | TGCGCCAGCAGCCCGAGGACTGCCAGCTCCTACGAGCAGTACTTC | CASSPRTASSYEQYF
- | TRBJ2-7 | TRBV28 | - | TGTGCCAGCAGTTTAGTATTCTTTAACAACGAGCAGTACTTC | CASSLVFFNNEQYF
- | TRBJ2-7 | TRBV18 | - | TGTGCCAGCTCACCACCGTCAGTCTCCTACGAGCAGTACTTC | CASSPPSVSYEQYF
once | TRBJ2-3 | TRBV5-1 | - | TGCGCCAGCAGCTTGATCCCAGGGAAGACAGATACGCAGTATTTT | CASSLIPGKTDTQYF
- | TRBJ2-2 | TRBV6-5 | - | TGTGCCAGCAGTTACTCTGGCGGAGCGAACACCGGGGAGCTGTTTTTT | CASSYSGGANTGELFF
- | TRBJ1-3 | TRBV29-1 | TRBD1 | TGCAGCGCCTCGGACAGGGGGGAATCTGGAAACACCATATATTTT | CSASDRGESGNTIYF
- | TRBJ2-3 | TRBV6-1 | TRBD1 | TGTGCCAGCATTCCGGGACAGTACTTCACAGATACGCAGTATTTT | CASIPGQYFTDTQYF
- | TRBJ2-1 | TRBV4-2 | TRBD2 | TGTGCCAGCAGCCAAGATCTGTATGCTAGCGGGGGGGCCAGTGTTGATGAGCAGTTCTTC | CASSQDLYASGGASVDEQFF
few | TRBJ2-7 | TRBV6-1 | TRBD1 | TGTGCCAGCAGCTTTGGACAGGGGACCTACGAGCAGTACTTC | CASSFGQGTYEQYF
- | TRBJ1-3 | TRBV28 | - | TGTGCCAGCTCCTCCAGGGGTGCTGGAAACACCATATATTTT | CASSSRGAGNTIYF
- | TRBJ2-3 | TRBV6-4 | TRBD2 | TGTGCCAGCAGTGAGCGGGGGTATACAGATACGCAGTATTTT | CASSERGYTDTQYF
- | TRBJ1-1 | TRBV28 | TRBD1 | TGTGCCAGCAGTTTAGGGACAGGGAACACTGAAGCTTTCTTT | CASSLGTGNTEAFF
- | TRBJ2-7 | TRBV5-4 | TRBD2 | TGTGCCAGCAGCTTGGGGGAGGGCGAGCAGTACTTC | CASSLGEGEQYF
- | TRBJ2-7 | TRBV5-8 | TRBD2 | TGTGCCAGCAGCTTGGAGGCGGGGGCCTACGAGCAGTACTTC | CASSLEAGAYEQYF
- | TRBJ1-2 | TRBV6-5 | - | TGTGCCAGCAGTTATGACACCTCTATCAACTATGGCTACACCTTC | CASSYDTSINYGYTF
- | TRBJ1-2 | TRBV5-8 | TRBD1 | TGTGCCAGCAGCTTGGATAGGTGGCAGGGGGCCATCTATGGCTACACCTTC | CASSLDRWQGAIYGYTF
- | TRBJ2-1 | TRBV7-9 | TRBD2 | TGTGCCAGCAGCTTAGCGGGGACTAGCGGGAGGGCCGGGTACAATGAGCAGTTCTTC | CASSLAGTSGRAGYNEQFF
- | TRBJ1-2 | TRBV18 | - | TGTGCCAGCTCCGGGGGTCGGGGCGAGACCGAGGGCTACACCTTC | CASSGGRGETEGYTF
- | TRBJ1-2 | TRBV6-1 | TRBD1 | TGTGCCAGCAGAGCCCAACGTCGGGACAGGCTTCTTTACACCTTC | CASRAQRRDRLLYTF
- | TRBJ2-7 | TRBV5-6 | TRBD2 | TGTGCCAGCAGCTCCGGGACTAACTCCTACGAGCAGTACTTC | CASSSGTNSYEQYF
- | TRBJ2-7 | TRBV9 | - | TGTGCCAGCAGCGAGGGCGGGACCTACTCCTACGAGCAGTACTTC | CASSEGGTYSYEQYF
few | TRBJ2-3 | TRBV21-1 | - | TGTGCCAGCAGCAAAGAGCTAGCGACTAGCACAGATACGCAGTATTTT | CASSKELATSTDTQYF
- | TRBJ1-1 | TRBV5-1 | - | TGCGCCAGCAGCTTCGAAGACAGCCCGAACACTGAAGCTTTCTTT | CASSFEDSPNTEAFF
- | TRBJ2-7 | TRBV5-1 | TRBD1 | TGCGCCAGCAGCTTGAACAGGGGATACGAGCAGTACTTC | CASSLNRGYEQYF
- | TRBJ2-5 | TRBV11-2 | TRBD2 | TGTGCCAGCAGCCCGACTAGCGGGCCCCAAGAGACCCAGTACTTC | CASSPTSGPQETQYF
- | TRBJ2-2 | TRBV29-1 | - | TGCAGCGTTCGGGGGGCGCGGTCCGGGGAGCTGTTTTTT | CSVRGARSGELFF
- | TRBJ2-2 | TRBV15 | TRBD1 | TGTGCCACCAGCAGAACCCCGGGACAGGGTAGTGGCGGGGAGCTGTTTTTT | CATSRTPGQGSGGELFF
- | TRBJ2-1 | TRBV13 | TRBD2 | TGTGCCAGCAGCTTAGCTGGGTCGGGGCTAGCGGAGGACAATGAGCAGTTCTTC | CASSLAGSGLAEDNEQFF
- | TRBJ2-1 | TRBV11-2 | - | TGTGCCAGCAGCTTAGTGGAGGGCAATGAGCAGTTCTTC | CASSLVEGNEQFF
once | TRBJ1-2 | TRBV11-2 | - | TGTGCCAGCAGGGCCCTGCGGGACTATGGCTACACCTTC | CASRALRDYGYTF
- | TRBJ2-3 | TRBV19 | TRBD2 | TGTGCCAGTAGTTCCGGGGGGGAAGTCACAGATACGCAGTATTTT | CASSSGGEVTDTQYF
- | TRBJ2-1 | TRBV10-2 | - | TGCGCCAGCAGCGACCGATTACGCTTTTGGGCTGAGCAGTTCTTC | CASSDRLRFWAEQFF
once | TRBJ1-5 | TRBV2 | TRBD1 | TGTGCCAGCAGTAGGGACAGAAGCAATCAGCCCCAGCATTTT | CASSRDRSNQPQHF
- | TRBJ2-7 | TRBV9 | TRBD1 | TGTGCCAGCAGCGGGGTGACAGGGGGCGCGGACGAGCAGTACTTC | CASSGVTGGADEQYF
once | TRBJ2-2 | TRBV27 | - | TGTGCCAGCAGTTTACTGGGGGGGGCTAGCGGGGAGCTGTTTTTT | CASSLLGGASGELFF
- | TRBJ2-7 | TRBV4-2 | TRBD2 | TGTGCCAGCAGCCCCAGGGGGACTAGCGGGGTGATCTCCTACGAGCAGTACTTC | CASSPRGTSGVISYEQYF
- | TRBJ1-1 | TRBV15 | - | TGTGCCACCAGCAGAGGGGGCTTGAACACTGAAGCTTTCTTT | CATSRGGLNTEAFF
- | TRBJ2-5 | TRBV5-4 | - | TGTGCCAGCAGCAGGGCGGGCTACCAAGAGACCCAGTACTTC | CASSRAGYQETQYF
- | TRBJ1-1 | TRBV7-7 | - | TGTGCTAGCAGCGCGGACAGGAACACTGAAGCTTTCTTT | CASSADRNTEAFF
- | TRBJ2-5 | TRBV5-1 | - | TGCGCCAGCAGCGACGGGAACCAAGAGACCCAGTACTTC | CASSDGNQETQYF
- | TRBJ2-1 | TRBV9 | TRBD1 | TGTGCCAGCAGCTCCGGGACAGGGTTCAATGAGCAGTTCTTC | CASSSGTGFNEQFF
- | TRBJ2-7 | TRBV5-1 | - | TGCGCCAGCAGCTTTTGGGTAGGCGGCTCCTACGAGCAGTACTTC | CASSFWVGGSYEQYF
few | TRBJ1-4 | TRBV2 | - | TGTGCCAGCAATCGGGAGGGGAATGAAAAACTGTTTTTT | CASNREGNEKLFF
- | TRBJ1-4 | TRBV18 | TRBD1 | TGTGCCAGCTCACCGATGACAGGGGGCCCAAATCAAAAACTGTTTTTT | CASSPMTGGPNQKLFF
- | TRBJ2-7 | TRBV7-3 | TRBD1 | TGTGCCAGCAGCTTAGAACAGGGGGCGGAATACGAGCAGTACTTC | CASSLEQGAEYEQYF
- | TRBJ2-7 | TRBV7-6 | TRBD2 | TGTGCCAGCAGTCGGGGGGGGACTAGCTACTACGAGCAGTACTTC | CASSRGGTSYYEQYF
once | TRBJ1-1 | TRBV28 | TRBD1 | TGTGCCAGCAGCCCGGGACAGGGTGTTGTCACTGAAGCTTTCTTT | CASSPGQGVVTEAFF
once | TRBJ1-2 | TRBV27 | - | TGTGCCAGCAGTTTGGGTCGGGGAGCTGGCTACACCTTC | CASSLGRGAGYTF
- | TRBJ2-1 | TRBV2 | TRBD2 | TGTGCCAGCAGTGAACTAGCGGGATTATACAATGAGCAGTTCTTC | CASSELAGLYNEQFF
- | TRBJ2-3 | TRBV18 | - | TGTGCCAGCTCACCATCGGATACGCAGTATTTT | CASSPSDTQYF